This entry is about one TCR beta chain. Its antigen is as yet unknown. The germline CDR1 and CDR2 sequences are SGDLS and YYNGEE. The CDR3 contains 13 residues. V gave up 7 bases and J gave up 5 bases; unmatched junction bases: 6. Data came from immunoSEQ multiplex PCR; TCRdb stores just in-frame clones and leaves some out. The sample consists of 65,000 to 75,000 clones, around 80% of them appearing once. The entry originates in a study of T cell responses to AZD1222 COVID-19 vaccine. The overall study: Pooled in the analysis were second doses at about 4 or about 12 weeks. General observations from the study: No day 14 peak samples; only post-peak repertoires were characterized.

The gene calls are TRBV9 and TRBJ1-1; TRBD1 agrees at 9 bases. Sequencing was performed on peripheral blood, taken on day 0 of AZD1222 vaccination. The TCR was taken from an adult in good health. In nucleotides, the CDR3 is TGTGCCAGCCAACCGGGACAGGGAACTGAAGCTTTCTTT. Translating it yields CASQPGQGTEAFF.